The present TCR beta chain was sequenced within a study of T cell responses to AZD1222 COVID-19 vaccine. The study pooled second doses at about 4 or about 12 weeks. V lost 0 bases to trimming and J lost 7 bases, with 7 bases between them. Germline V gene sequence: CDR1 GTSNPN, CDR2 SVGIG (reference sequence). The CDR3 extends over 13 amino acids. Libraries were prepared by immunoSEQ multiplex PCR; TCRdb keeps only in-frame clonotypes and omits some of them. The sample gives about 160,000 clones, more than 75% of which show up once; over 4% is in the top ten. Remarks on this clone: Its cognate antigen is unknown. Additional DNA sequences in this sample encode the identical CDR3.

Study-wide results and caveats: Clonal diversity was possibly underestimated, and white British individuals and females predominated among donors. Only a handful of AZD1222 recipients, several in all, had baseline seropositivity. Repertoires were collected only later (after the peak T cell response had occurred).

The chain combines TRBV30 with TRBJ1-6, with a possible D match to TRBD1 (6 bases). The sequence derives from an adult who received the AZD1222 COVID-19 vaccine. The source was peripheral blood, collected 28 days after the second AZD1222 dose. The CDR3 here is CAWSVQGNSPLHF. The CDR3 bases are TGTGCCTGGAGTGTACAGGGAAATTCACCCCTCCACTTT.